This T cell receptor (beta chain) was identified during a study of human T cells and chemical hapten exposure. Overall study: Weekly administration of diphenylcyclopropenone to the scalp of patients continued throughout the roughly 25-week study. TCR yield per sample varied, mainly due to pooled library volumes.

This CDR3 contains 15 residues. Trimming took off 2 bases at V and 6 bases at J, with 11 bases between the two ends. CDR1 ENHRY and CDR2 SYGVKD come from the germline V gene. Regarding time point: patch test 1, 2 weeks after DPC sensitization. Indicated treatment: therapeutic diphenylcyclopropenone sensitization with weekly scalp DPC. The sample holds many counts of this clonotype. Per the study methods: The median was roughly 95,000 TCRs per sample, ranging 23,224 to 690,600. TCRdb fed the RACE reads into MiXCR, producing one record per CDR3 protein. TCRdb's processing, not the authors' own work, is the source of the V and J calls. Of around 340,000 distinct CDR3 sequences listed, around 7% were seen once; the top ten hold around 8.4%.

This sequence was found in a woman aged 18-35 years with alopecia areata. Some clones in this sample may be carry-over from other donors' samples. The sequences come from whole blood, collected in connection with sensitization to the hapten diphenylcyclopropenone (DPC). The chain couples TRBV10-3 to TRBJ1-6, with D maybe TRBD1 (5 bases). CDR3: CAISEGRVANSPLHF. For the CDR3, the DNA is TGTGCCATCAGTGAGGGCAGGGTGGCTAATTCACCCCTCCACTTT.